The 11 T cell receptor beta chains reported below all come from one sample, sequenced in a study of long-term antiretroviral therapy in people with HIV. The immunoSEQ assay was v3.0, run at survey level. Profiling relied on immunoSEQ multiplex PCR, and the TCRdb table lists in-frame clones only, not all of them. The profile shows 35,000 to 45,000 clones, roughly 90% of them singletons. The sample was unsorted PBMCs, taken just before starting antiretroviral therapy. These receptors were taken from a young woman with HIV.

The chain links TRBV6-5 to TRBJ2-7; D is undetermined. The CDR3 length is 15 residues. Trimming took off 5 bases at V and 2 bases at J, with 16 bases between the two ends. CDR1 and CDR2 from the germline V gene are MNHEY and SVGAGI. This CDR3 is CASSPPGSLTYEQYF. The CDR3 coding sequence is TGTGCCAGCAGTCCCCCCGGGTCCCTAACCTACGAGCAGTACTTC.

V usage is TRBV27 and J usage is TRBJ1-2, with D uncertain. The CDR3 runs 14 residues. Trimming took off 6 bases at V and 4 bases at J, with 15 bases between the two ends. Germline values: CDR1 MNHEY, CDR2 SMNVEV (reference sequence). The CDR3 loop reads CASSPLEWAYGYTF. CDR3 bases: TGTGCCAGCAGCCCTCTTGAGTGGGCCTATGGCTACACCTTC.

The chain links TRBV20-1 to TRBJ1-2; D remains unclear. Germline V lookup: CDR1 DFQATT, CDR2 SNEGSKA (reference sequence). CDR3 length: 11 amino acids. Trimming took 5 bases from V and 2 from J, leaving 6 bases between them. The CDR3 DNA reads TGCAGTGCTGATAGGAACTATGGCTACACCTTC. Translation gives CSADRNYGYTF.

The chain has TRBV27 and TRBJ2-2; D is undetermined. Trimming took off 3 bases at V and 5 bases at J, with 10 bases between the two ends. The CDR3 totals 14 residues. The V gene's germline CDR1 is MNHEY and CDR2 SMNVEV (reference sequence). Here the CDR3 reads CASSFSTRTGELFF. The CDR3 nucleotides read TGTGCCAGCAGTTTCTCAACTCGAACCGGGGAGCTGTTTTTT.

This chain uses TRBV11-2 with TRBJ2-1; 10 nucleotides line up with TRBD2. The CDR3 sequence is 15 residues long. Trimming removed 1 base from V and 13 bases from J; junction bases left unmatched: 10. Germline values: CDR1 SGHAT, CDR2 FQNNGV. The CDR3 here is CASSLVGSGGTIQFF. In nucleotides, the CDR3 is TGTGCCAGCAGCTTAGTAGGTAGCGGGGGGACCATTCAGTTCTTC.

This clone was recorded once. The chain combines TRBV2 with TRBJ1-4; TRBD1 might be the D (5 bases). The V gene lost 6 bases and the J gene lost 8 bases, with 19 bases spanning the gap. CDR1 SNHLY and CDR2 FYNNEI come from the germline V gene. The CDR3 sequence is 15 residues long. The chain's CDR3 is CASRGAGAGREKLFF. The CDR3 DNA is TGTGCCAGCAGGGGCGCCGGGGCAGGTAGAGAAAAACTGTTTTTT.

The chain uses TRBV7-9 and TRBJ2-2, with 9 bases lining up with TRBD2. The CDR3 totals 15 residues. Looked up from germline, CDR1 is SEHNR and CDR2 is FQNEAQ (reference sequence). V dropped 2 bases and J dropped 5; count of bases not matched to a gene: 3. CDR3 nucleotides: TGTGCCAGCAGCTTATGGCGGGAGGGTACCGGGGAGCTGTTTTTT. Its protein product is CASSLWREGTGELFF. Full variable domain (remainder filled in from reference TRBV7-9 and TRBJ2-2): DTGVSQNPRHKITKRGQNVTFRCDPISEHNRLYWYRQTLGQGPEFLTYFQNEAQLEKSRLLSDRFSAERPKGSFSTLEIQRTEQGDSAMYLCASSLWREGTGELFFGEGSRLTVL.

The chain links TRBV5-1 to TRBJ1-2, with D possibly being TRBD1 (5 bases). Trimming stripped 4 bases from V and 4 bases from J, with 23 bases between. CDR3 size: 17 residues. Germline-derived CDR1 and CDR2 are SGHRS and YFSETQ. CDR3 sequence reads: CASSTAGAWGSLYGYTF. In nucleotides, the CDR3 is TGCGCCAGCAGCACGGCCGGGGCCTGGGGGAGTCTCTATGGCTACACCTTC.

The chain employs TRBV5-1 and TRBJ2-7; 12 bases line up with TRBD1. The CDR3 has 15 residues. CDR1 SGHRS and CDR2 YFSETQ come from the germline V gene. J lost 5 bases, V lost 4 bases, and 7 bases had no gene match. Here the CDR3 reads CASSPTGTGGNEQYF. The CDR3 DNA follows: TGCGCCAGCAGCCCGACCGGGACAGGGGGCAACGAGCAGTACTTC.

This chain uses TRBV6-5 with TRBJ2-1; maybe TRBD2 (6 bases). V was clipped by 6 bases and J by 6 bases, with 18 bases between them. Germline V lookup: CDR1 MNHEY, CDR2 SVGAGI. This CDR3 is built from 15 residues. In nucleotides, the CDR3 is TGTGCCAGCAGCCGCGGGACCCGAGAAGCCAATGAGCAGTTCTTC. It is translated as CASSRGTREANEQFF.

The chain recombines TRBV4-1 with TRBJ2-3; 8 bases map to TRBD1. This CDR3 is built from 16 residues. Germline CDR1 reads MGHRA; CDR2 reads YSYEKL. The V gene end was trimmed by 3 bases and the J gene end by 1 base; junction bases not matched to a gene: 6. CDR3 in amino acids: CASSQSPGQGTDTQYF. CDR3 coding DNA: TGCGCCAGCAGCCAGTCCCCGGGACAGGGCACAGATACGCAGTATTTT.